Below, 4 T cell receptor beta chains from the same sample are listed, as sequenced in a study of CD8+CD57+ T cells in acquired aplastic anemia. The antigens these receptors bind are not known. Study findings and constraints: Lower diversity was found in CD8+CD57+ cells than in total CD4+ and CD8+ pools in patients.

Researchers used genomic DNA as the template to profile TCR beta VDJ and CDR3. Using its own MiXCR run on the reads, TCRdb lists one record per CDR3 protein. In the table there are about 18,000 distinct CDR3 sequences, less than 45% of which are singletons. For sequencing, patients were chosen who had shown expansion of CD8+CD57+ cells by flow cytometry. Sequencing was carried out using CD8+CD57+ T cells sorted from PBMCs. Subset described: bead-enriched CD8+CD57+ effector memory T cells from SAA patients. The receptors were gathered from a human donor with aplastic anemia.

This chain connects TRBV7-8 to TRBJ2-7; D may match TRBD1 or TRBD2 (5 bases each). Trimming shortened V by 8 bases and J by 4 bases, and 21 bases separated the two germline ends. CDR1 is SGHVS and CDR2 is FQNEAQ in the germline V gene. The CDR3 spans 15 residues. In DNA form, the CDR3 reads TGTGCCAGCGGCCTTCTCGGAGGCAGGGAGTACGAGCAGTACTTC. Amino acid sequence: CASGLLGGREYEQYF.

The chain recombines TRBV6-1 with TRBJ2-6, with 7 bases identical to TRBD1. Looked up from germline, CDR1 is MNHNS and CDR2 is SASEGT. The CDR3 spans 18 residues. J gave up 0 bases and V 6 bases, and 11 bases lay outside the gene matches. As DNA, the CDR3 is TGTGCCAGCAGCAGACAGGGCGTCTCCTCCTCTGGGGCCAACGTCCTGACTTTC. Protein product: CASSRQGVSSSGANVLTF.

The table lists this clonotype with a few counts. The rearrangement uses TRBV4-1 and TRBJ2-7; D uncertain. This CDR3 comprises 15 residues. V was shortened by 1 base and J by 3 bases, with 13 bases between the two germline ends. Per the germline V gene, CDR1 is MGHRA and CDR2 is YSYEKL. As DNA, the CDR3 is TGCGCCAGCAGCCAAGTACACAGCGAAGACTACGAGCAGTACGTC. It yields the protein CASSQVHSEDYEQYV.

This chain uses TRBV12-3 or TRBV12-4 with TRBJ1-5; 7 bases fit TRBD1. This CDR3 region has 14 residues. The V segment lost 5 bases and the J segment 10 bases; nucleotides outside the gene matches: 11. Here the CDR3 reads CASSGGQPMGPQHF. CDR3 DNA sequence: TGTGCCAGCAGTGGGGGACAGCCGATGGGACCCCAGCATTTT.